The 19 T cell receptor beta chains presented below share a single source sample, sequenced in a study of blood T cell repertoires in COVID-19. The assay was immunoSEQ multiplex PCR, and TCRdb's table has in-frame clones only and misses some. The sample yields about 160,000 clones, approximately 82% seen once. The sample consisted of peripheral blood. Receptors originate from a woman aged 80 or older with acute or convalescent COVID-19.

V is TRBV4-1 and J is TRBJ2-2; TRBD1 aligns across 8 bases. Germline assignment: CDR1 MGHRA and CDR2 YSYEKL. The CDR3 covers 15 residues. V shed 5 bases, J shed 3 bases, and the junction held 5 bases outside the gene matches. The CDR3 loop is CASSRGQDDTGELFF. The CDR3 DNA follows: TGCGCCAGCAGCAGGGGACAGGACGACACCGGGGAGCTGTTTTTT.

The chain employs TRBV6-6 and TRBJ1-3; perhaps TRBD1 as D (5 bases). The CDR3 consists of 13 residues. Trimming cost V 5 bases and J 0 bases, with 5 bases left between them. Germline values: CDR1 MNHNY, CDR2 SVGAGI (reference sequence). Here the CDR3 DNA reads TGTGCCAGCAGTACAGGCTCTGGAAACACCATATATTTT. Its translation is CASSTGSGNTIYF.

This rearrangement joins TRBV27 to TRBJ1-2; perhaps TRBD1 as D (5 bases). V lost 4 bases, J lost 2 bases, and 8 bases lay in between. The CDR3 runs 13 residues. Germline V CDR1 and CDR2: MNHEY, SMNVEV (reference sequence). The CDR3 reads CASSYSGNYGYTF. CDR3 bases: TGTGCCAGCAGTTACTCAGGGAACTATGGCTACACCTTC.

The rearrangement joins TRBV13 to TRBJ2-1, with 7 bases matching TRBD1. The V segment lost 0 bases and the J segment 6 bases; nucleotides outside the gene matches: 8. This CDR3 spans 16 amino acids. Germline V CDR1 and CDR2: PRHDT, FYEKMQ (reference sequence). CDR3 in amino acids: CASSLGRQGVGNEQFF. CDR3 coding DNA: TGTGCCAGCAGCTTAGGTAGGCAGGGGGTAGGCAATGAGCAGTTCTTC.

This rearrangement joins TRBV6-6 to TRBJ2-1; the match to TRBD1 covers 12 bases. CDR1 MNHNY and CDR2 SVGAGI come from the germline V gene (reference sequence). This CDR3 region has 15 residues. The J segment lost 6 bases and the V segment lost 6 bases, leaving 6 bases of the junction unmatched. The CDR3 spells CASRAPGQGANEQFF. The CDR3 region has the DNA TGTGCCAGCAGGGCTCCGGGACAGGGGGCCAATGAGCAGTTCTTC.

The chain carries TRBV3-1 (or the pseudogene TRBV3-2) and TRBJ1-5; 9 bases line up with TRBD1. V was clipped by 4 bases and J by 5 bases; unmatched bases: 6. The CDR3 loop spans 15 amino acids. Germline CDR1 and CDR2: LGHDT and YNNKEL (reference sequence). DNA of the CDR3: TGTGCCAGCAGCCCAGTACAGGGGGCGGATCAGCCCCAGCATTTT. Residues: CASSPVQGADQPQHF.

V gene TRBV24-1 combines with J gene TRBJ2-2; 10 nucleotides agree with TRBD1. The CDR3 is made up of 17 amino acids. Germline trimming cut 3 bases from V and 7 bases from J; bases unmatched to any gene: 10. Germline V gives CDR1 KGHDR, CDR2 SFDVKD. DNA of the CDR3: TGTGCCACCAGTGATGCCTCCGGGACAGGGGACCACGGGGAGCTGTTTTTT. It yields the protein CATSDASGTGDHGELFF.

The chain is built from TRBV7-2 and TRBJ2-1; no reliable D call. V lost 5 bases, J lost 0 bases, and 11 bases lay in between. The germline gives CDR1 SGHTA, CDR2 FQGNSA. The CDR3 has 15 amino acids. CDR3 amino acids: CASSPPWSSYNEQFF. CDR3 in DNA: TGTGCCAGCAGCCCCCCGTGGAGCTCCTACAATGAGCAGTTCTTC.

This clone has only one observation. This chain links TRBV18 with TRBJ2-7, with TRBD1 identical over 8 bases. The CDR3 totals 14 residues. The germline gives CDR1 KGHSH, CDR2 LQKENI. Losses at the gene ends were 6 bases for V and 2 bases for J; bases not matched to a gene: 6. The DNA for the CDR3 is TGTGCCAGCTCCTCCGGACAGGGACCCTACGAGCAGTACTTC. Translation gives CASSSGQGPYEQYF.

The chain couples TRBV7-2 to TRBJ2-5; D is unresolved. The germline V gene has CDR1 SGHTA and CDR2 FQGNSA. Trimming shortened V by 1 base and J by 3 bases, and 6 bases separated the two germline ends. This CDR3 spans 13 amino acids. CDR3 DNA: TGTGCCAGCAGCTTAGATCCGGAAGAGACCCAGTACTTC. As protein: CASSLDPEETQYF.

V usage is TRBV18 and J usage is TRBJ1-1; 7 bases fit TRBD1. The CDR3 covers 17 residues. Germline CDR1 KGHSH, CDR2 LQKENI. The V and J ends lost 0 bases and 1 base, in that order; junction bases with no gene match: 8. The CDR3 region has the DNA TGTGCCAGCTCACCACCCACAGGGGCCGTTCAGAACACTGAAGCTTTCTTT. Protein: CASSPPTGAVQNTEAFF.

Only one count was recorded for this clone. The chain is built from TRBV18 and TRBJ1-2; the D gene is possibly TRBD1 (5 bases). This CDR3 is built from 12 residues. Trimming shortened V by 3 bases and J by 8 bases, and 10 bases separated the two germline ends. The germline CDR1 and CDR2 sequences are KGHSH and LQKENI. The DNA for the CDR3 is TGTGCCAGCTCACCCGGGGGGGACGGCTACACCTTC. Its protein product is CASSPGGDGYTF.

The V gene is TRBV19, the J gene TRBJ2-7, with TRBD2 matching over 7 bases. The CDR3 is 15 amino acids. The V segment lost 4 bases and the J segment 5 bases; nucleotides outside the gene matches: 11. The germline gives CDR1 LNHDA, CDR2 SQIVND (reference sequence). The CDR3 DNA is TGTGCCAGTAGTAATACGCGGGGGAGGTTTAACGAGCAGTACTTC. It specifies CASSNTRGRFNEQYF.

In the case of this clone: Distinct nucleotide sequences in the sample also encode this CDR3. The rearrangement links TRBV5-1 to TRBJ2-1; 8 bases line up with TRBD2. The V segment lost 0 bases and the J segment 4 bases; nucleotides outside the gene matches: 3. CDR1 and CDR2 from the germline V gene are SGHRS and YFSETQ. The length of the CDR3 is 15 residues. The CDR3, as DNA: TGCGCCAGCAGCTTGGAGGCTAGCGGGTACAATGAGCAGTTCTTC. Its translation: CASSLEASGYNEQFF.

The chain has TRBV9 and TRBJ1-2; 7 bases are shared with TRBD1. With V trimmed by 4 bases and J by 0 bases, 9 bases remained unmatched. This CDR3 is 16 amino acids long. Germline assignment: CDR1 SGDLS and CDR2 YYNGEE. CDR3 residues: CASSPWTGQANYGYTF. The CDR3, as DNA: TGTGCCAGCAGCCCCTGGACAGGTCAAGCTAACTATGGCTACACCTTC.

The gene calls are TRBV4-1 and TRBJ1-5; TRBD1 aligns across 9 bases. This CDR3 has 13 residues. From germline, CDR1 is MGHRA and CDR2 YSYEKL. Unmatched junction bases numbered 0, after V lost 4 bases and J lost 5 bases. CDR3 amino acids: CASSRDRDQPQHF. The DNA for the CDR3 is TGCGCCAGCAGCCGGGACAGGGATCAGCCCCAGCATTTT.

CDR3 amino acids: CAWSDLYRGMNTEAFF. CDR3 DNA: TGTGCCTGGAGTGATTTGTACAGGGGGATGAACACTGAAGCTTTCTTT. The genes are TRBV30 and TRBJ1-1; 8 positions match TRBD1. V gave up 1 base and J gave up 0 bases; unmatched junction bases: 7. Germline V gene lookup returns CDR1 GTSNPN and CDR2 SVGIG (reference sequence). The CDR3 is made up of 16 amino acids.

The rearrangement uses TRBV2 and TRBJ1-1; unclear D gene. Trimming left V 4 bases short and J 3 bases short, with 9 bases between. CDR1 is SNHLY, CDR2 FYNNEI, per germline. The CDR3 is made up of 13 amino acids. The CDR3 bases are TGTGCCAGCAGTGCCGGGTGGGACACTGAAGCTTTCTTT. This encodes CASSAGWDTEAFF.

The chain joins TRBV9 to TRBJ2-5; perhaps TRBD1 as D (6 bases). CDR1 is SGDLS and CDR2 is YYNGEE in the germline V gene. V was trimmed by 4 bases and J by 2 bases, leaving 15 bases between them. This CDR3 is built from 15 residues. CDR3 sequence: CASSPPGTKQETQYF. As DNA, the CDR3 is TGTGCCAGCAGCCCCCCCGGGACAAAACAAGAGACCCAGTACTTC.